The 30 T cell receptor beta chains listed next were all sequenced from one sample in a study of blood T cell repertoires in COVID-19. Produced via immunoSEQ multiplex PCR; TCRdb's table is partial and in-frame only. The top ten clones hold approximately 2% of a sample with hundreds of thousands of clones, approximately 86% of them seen once. Material: PBMCs or T cells enriched from blood (not recorded which). The receptor set was obtained from a woman aged 40-49 years with acute COVID-19.

V usage is TRBV7-9 and J usage is TRBJ1-3; TRBD1 is a possible D gene (5 bases). The V gene's germline CDR1 is SEHNR and CDR2 FQNEAQ (reference sequence). V dropped 3 bases and J dropped 1 base, with 7 bases sitting between them. The CDR3 sequence is 14 residues long. The CDR3, as DNA: TGTGCCAGCAGCTTCCCAGGGTCTGGAAACACCATATATTTT. Encoded protein: CASSFPGSGNTIYF.

This chain joins TRBV9 and TRBJ2-5, with 7 positions matching TRBD2. The germline V gene has CDR1 SGDLS and CDR2 YYNGEE. J was trimmed by 0 bases and V by 4 bases; bases with no gene match: 3. The CDR3 is made up of 14 amino acids. The CDR3 sequence: CASSLAGDQETQYF. The DNA of the CDR3 is TGTGCCAGCAGCCTTGCGGGGGACCAAGAGACCCAGTACTTC.

V usage is TRBV5-4 and J usage is TRBJ2-7; possibly TRBD2 for D (6 bases). The CDR3 extends over 13 amino acids. V lost 9 bases and J 0 bases, leaving 13 bases between the germline ends. The V gene's germline CDR1 is SGHNT and CDR2 YYREEE (reference sequence). CDR3 coding DNA: TGTGCCACCGGGGGACCTAGCTCCTACGAGCAGTACTTC. Translation gives CATGGPSSYEQYF.

Only one count was recorded for this clone. V usage is TRBV19 and J usage is TRBJ2-1; 7 bases are shared with TRBD2. V lost 4 bases to trimming and J lost 1 base; unmatched junction nucleotides: 1. Per germline, CDR1 LNHDA and CDR2 SQIVND (reference sequence). The CDR3 extends over 14 amino acids. CDR3 amino acids: CASSTGGSYNEQFF. The CDR3 DNA is TGTGCCAGTAGTACCGGGGGGTCCTACAATGAGCAGTTCTTC.

The CDR3, as DNA: TGTGCCACCAGCCTCCCGCCGGGACAGGGACGTTGGACCCAGTACTTC. This sequence encodes CATSLPPGQGRWTQYF. The J gene is TRBJ2-5, the V gene TRBV15; 9 bases line up with TRBD1. Looked up from germline, CDR1 is LNHNV and CDR2 is YYDKDF (reference sequence). There are 16 residues in the CDR3. Losses at the gene ends were 5 bases for V and 7 bases for J; bases not matched to a gene: 14.

The CDR3 DNA follows: TGTGCCTGGAGTAGGCTAGCGGGCCTCACAGATACGCAGTATTTT. This gives the protein CAWSRLAGLTDTQYF. This sequence joins TRBV30 and TRBJ2-3; TRBD2 matches 8 bases. The CDR3 runs 15 residues. V shed 2 bases and J 2 bases; nucleotides not matched to a gene: 6. Germline assignment: CDR1 GTSNPN and CDR2 SVGIG (reference sequence).

This clone was seen a handful of times. The chain is built from TRBV3-1 (or the pseudogene TRBV3-2) and TRBJ2-2, with D possibly matching TRBD2 (6 bases). Trimming left V 4 bases short and J 3 bases short, with 12 bases between. The length of the CDR3 is 15 residues. Germline lookup yields CDR1 LGHDT and CDR2 YNNKEL (reference sequence). The CDR3: CASSPHTSYTGELFF. The CDR3 coding sequence is TGTGCCAGCAGCCCGCATACTAGCTACACCGGGGAGCTGTTTTTT.

J is TRBJ2-2 and V is TRBV11-2, with 8 bases aligning to TRBD1. There are 18 residues in the CDR3. The ends lost 5 bases at V and 2 bases at J; junction bases unmatched: 13. Germline V lookup: CDR1 SGHAT, CDR2 FQNNGV. DNA of the CDR3: TGTGCCAGCAGCGCCCGCTTACCCGGACAGGGTAACACCGGGGAGCTGTTTTTT. Translated, it gives CASSARLPGQGNTGELFF. Looking up the rest from reference TRBV11-2 and TRBJ2-2 gives the full variable domain: EAGVAQSPRYKIIEKRQSVAFWCNPISGHATLYWYQQILGQGPKLLIQFQNNGVVDDSQLPKDRFSAERLKGVDSTLKIQPAKLEDSAVYLCASSARLPGQGNTGELFFGEGSRLTVL.

The chain is built from TRBV30 and TRBJ2-1, with 8 bases matching TRBD1. Per germline, CDR1 GTSNPN and CDR2 SVGIG (reference sequence). The CDR3 is 15 amino acids. Trimming cost V 3 bases and J 4 bases; bases outside gene matches: 8. The CDR3 protein is CAWRATGAVYNEQFF. In DNA form, the CDR3 reads TGTGCCTGGAGGGCGACAGGGGCCGTATACAATGAGCAGTTCTTC.

This rearrangement joins TRBV23-1 to TRBJ1-1; D ambiguous. TRBV23-1 is filed as an ORF, its function uncertain. With 6 bases removed from V and 6 bases from J, the gap between germline ends came to 14 bases. This CDR3 has 13 amino acids. The CDR3 spells CASSPIRGPEAFF. DNA for the CDR3: TGCGCCAGCAGCCCGATTAGAGGGCCTGAAGCTTTCTTT.

The chain is built from TRBV3-1 (or the pseudogene TRBV3-2) and TRBJ1-3; D ambiguous. V was trimmed by 2 bases and J by 0 bases, leaving 17 bases between them. There are 18 residues in the CDR3. Germline V gene lookup returns CDR1 LGHDT and CDR2 YNNKEL (reference sequence). The CDR3, as DNA: TGTGCCAGCAGCCAAACATCCGTGACTGGGAGCTCTGGAAACACCATATATTTT. Translation gives CASSQTSVTGSSGNTIYF.

The chain is built from TRBV6-1 and TRBJ1-1; perhaps TRBD1 as D (6 bases). V lost 2 bases and J 6 bases, leaving 13 bases between the germline ends. In germline, CDR1 is MNHNS, CDR2 SASEGT. The CDR3 consists of 14 residues. The CDR3 DNA reads TGTGCCAGCAGTGAACGAAGGGGGAGGGCTGAAGCTTTCTTT. It yields the protein CASSERRGRAEAFF.

Points on this clone: Other DNA variants within this sample encode the same CDR3. The chain is built from TRBV7-9 and TRBJ2-7; D gene unclear. V was cut by 4 bases and J by 3 bases, with 4 bases left in between. Germline CDR1 reads SEHNR; CDR2 reads FQNEAQ (reference sequence). The CDR3 covers 11 residues. For the CDR3, the DNA is TGTGCCAGCAGCTCTAACTACGAGCAGTACTTC. This codes for CASSSNYEQYF.

The rearrangement joins TRBV19 to TRBJ1-5, with D possibly being TRBD1 (5 bases). CDR1 is LNHDA and CDR2 is SQIVND in the germline V gene (reference sequence). Trimming removed 6 bases from V and 3 bases from J, with 9 bases in between. The CDR3 extends over 13 amino acids. This chain's CDR3 is CASSVRVNQPQHF. CDR3 nucleotides: TGTGCCAGTAGCGTCAGGGTCAATCAGCCCCAGCATTTT.

The chain carries TRBV5-8 and TRBJ1-1; D may be TRBD1 (5 bases). CDR3 length: 14 amino acids. Germline V gene sequence: CDR1 SGHTS, CDR2 YDEGEE. V was shortened by 1 base and J by 5 bases, with 12 bases between the two germline ends. CDR3 DNA sequence: TGTGCCAGCAGCTTGAACAGGTGGGGAACTGAAGCTTTCTTT. It translates to CASSLNRWGTEAFF.

In this sample, this clone turned up once. This chain uses TRBV27 with TRBJ1-1; D gene unclear. Germline values: CDR1 MNHEY, CDR2 SMNVEV (reference sequence). Trimming pared 2 bases from V and 5 bases from J, leaving 12 bases between. The CDR3 covers 14 residues. The CDR3 loop reads CASSLVPGLTEAFF. In DNA, the CDR3 is TGTGCCAGCAGTTTAGTTCCGGGTTTAACTGAAGCTTTCTTT.

This chain connects TRBV6-1 to TRBJ1-2; no clear D. Germline CDR1 reads MNHNS; CDR2 reads SASEGT. V was clipped by 3 bases and J by 3 bases, with 8 bases between them. CDR3 size: 13 residues. CDR3 DNA: TGTGCCAGCAGTGACGGCGGATACTATGGCTACACCTTC. This gives the protein CASSDGGYYGYTF.

The chain has TRBV5-4 and TRBJ2-5, with a weak D call TRBD2 (5 bases). This CDR3 is 14 amino acids long. The ends were cut back, 4 bases at V and 2 bases at J, with 12 bases in the middle. Germline CDR1 is SGHNT and CDR2 is YYREEE (reference sequence). The CDR3 is CASSLGSRQETQYF. CDR3 nucleotides: TGTGCCAGCAGCCTGGGGAGCAGACAAGAGACCCAGTACTTC.

The chain couples TRBV29-1 to TRBJ1-2; D is unresolved. CDR3 length: 11 amino acids. CDR1 SQVTM and CDR2 ANQGSEA come from the germline V gene. Trimming stripped 8 bases from V and 3 bases from J, with 10 bases between. CDR3 coding DNA: TGCAGCTACAACCGATACTATGGCTACACCTTC. Translated, it gives CSYNRYYGYTF.

V is TRBV27 and J is TRBJ1-4; 7 bases agree with TRBD1. CDR1 and CDR2 (germline): MNHEY, SMNVEV (reference sequence). The CDR3 is 14 amino acids. V shed 0 bases and J 8 bases; nucleotides not matched to a gene: 3. This chain's CDR3 is CASSLSRGVEKLFF. The DNA for the CDR3 is TGTGCCAGCAGTTTATCCAGGGGGGTCGAAAAACTGTTTTTT.

The chain has TRBV25-1 and TRBJ2-2, with TRBD1 identical over 9 bases. V was clipped by 7 bases and J by 4 bases; unmatched bases: 7. Germline CDR1 reads MGHDK; CDR2 reads SYGVNS. This CDR3 has 15 amino acids. In DNA form, the CDR3 reads TGTGCCAGCATTTCGGGGGACAGGGTCACCGGGGAGCTGTTTTTT. Residues: CASISGDRVTGELFF.

The rearrangement uses TRBV18 and TRBJ1-1; 9 bases fit TRBD1. This CDR3 is 14 amino acids long. In germline, CDR1 is KGHSH, CDR2 LQKENI. V shed 4 bases, J shed 2 bases, and the junction held 2 bases outside the gene matches. Written as DNA, the CDR3 is TGTGCCAGCTCACAGGGACAGGGTAACACTGAAGCTTTCTTT. Its translation: CASSQGQGNTEAFF. The full variable domain, completed using reference TRBV18 and TRBJ1-1, is NAGVMQNPRHLVRRRGQEARLRCSPMKGHSHVYWYRQLPEEGLKFMVYLQKENIIDESGMPKERFSAEFPKEGPSILRIQQVVRGDSAAYFCASSQGQGNTEAFFGQGTRLTVV.

The J gene is TRBJ1-2, the V gene TRBV2, with 11 bases aligning to TRBD1. This CDR3 has 19 residues. J was trimmed by 4 bases and V by 0 bases; bases with no gene match: 13. Germline V gene sequence: CDR1 SNHLY, CDR2 FYNNEI. CDR3 residues: CASSEAGHIRTGGSYGYTF. In DNA form, the CDR3 reads TGTGCCAGCAGTGAAGCCGGGCACATTCGGACAGGGGGCAGCTATGGCTACACCTTC.

The rearrangement joins TRBV27 to TRBJ1-2; D gene uncertain. V was pared by 5 bases and J by 0 bases, with 10 bases between. The CDR3 covers 14 residues. In germline, CDR1 is MNHEY, CDR2 SMNVEV (reference sequence). CDR3 loop: CASSPPKSNYGYTF. The CDR3 coding sequence is TGTGCCAGCAGTCCCCCTAAGTCTAACTATGGCTACACCTTC.

This chain connects TRBV21-1 to TRBJ2-1; the table's D call of TRBD1 was not tested on the DNA. TRBV21-1 is classified as a pseudogene. The CDR3 is made up of 16 amino acids. This chain's CDR3 is CASSKGGTPKSGEQFF. The CDR3 coding sequence is TGTGCCAGCAGCAAAGGGGGGACACCTAAATCGGGTGAGCAGTTCTTC.

The genes are TRBV6-5 and TRBJ2-7; D is possibly TRBD1 (5 bases). In germline, CDR1 is MNHEY, CDR2 SVGAGI. The CDR3 contains 15 residues. V was shortened by 6 bases and J by 2 bases, with 17 bases between the two germline ends. CDR3 in amino acids: CASSSVGLDAYEQYF. CDR3 coding DNA: TGTGCCAGCAGCTCGGTGGGGCTCGACGCCTACGAGCAGTACTTC.

The CDR3 here is CSARLENTQYF. The CDR3 bases are TGCAGTGCTAGACTAGAGAATACGCAGTATTTT. The chain joins TRBV20-1 to TRBJ2-3; no clear D. Trimming pared 2 bases from V and 7 bases from J, leaving 7 bases between. CDR3 length: 11 amino acids. The germline V gene encodes CDR1 DFQATT and CDR2 SNEGSKA (reference sequence).

The chain employs TRBV6-5 and TRBJ1-2; D is possibly TRBD1 (5 bases). The CDR3 loop spans 13 amino acids. Germline CDR1 reads MNHEY; CDR2 reads SVGAGI. Trimming pared 7 bases from V and 1 base from J, leaving 10 bases between. CDR3 residues: CASTLDNNYGYTF. The CDR3, as DNA: TGTGCCAGCACCCTGGACAATAACTATGGCTACACCTTC.

The chain is built from TRBV5-8 and TRBJ1-1; D call uncertain. Trimming removed 4 bases at V and 3 bases at J, with 13 bases between. The CDR3 sequence is 14 residues long. Per germline, CDR1 SGHTS and CDR2 YDEGEE. The CDR3, as DNA: TGTGCCAGCAGCGTAGCCGTCTCCGACACTGAAGCTTTCTTT. This sequence encodes CASSVAVSDTEAFF.

J is TRBJ1-1 and V is TRBV11-2; 9 nucleotides line up with TRBD1. Germline CDR1 is SGHAT and CDR2 is FQNNGV. V shed 5 bases, J shed 6 bases, and the junction held 10 bases outside the gene matches. CDR3 size: 15 residues. The CDR3 reads CASSPGQGSGAEAFF. CDR3 nucleotides: TGTGCCAGCAGCCCCGGACAGGGGTCAGGGGCTGAAGCTTTCTTT.